These 15 T cell receptor beta chains were sequenced from one sample in a study of quantifying T cell responses using KT2 cells. Study as a whole: TCR alpha and beta constant-region primers primed reverse transcription of RNA.

An oligo carrying a UMI was ligated to the cDNA 3' end. The first PCR ran three to four cycles with an equimolar RC1.1 and RC1.2 beta primer mix. TCRdb re-called the UMI-ligation and nested PCR reads with MiXCR, one entry per CDR3 protein. Found here are roughly 51,000 distinct CDR3 sequences, about 12% of them singletons; the top ten hold about 9.7%. Material for sequencing was PBMCs spiked with cells of the T cell clone KT2. These receptors all stem from a human donor.

V gene TRBV7-9 combines with J gene TRBJ1-1; maybe TRBD1 (5 bases). V lost 2 bases and J 6 bases, leaving 7 bases between the germline ends. Looked up from germline, CDR1 is SEHNR and CDR2 is FQNEAQ (reference sequence). The CDR3 runs 12 residues. CDR3 sequence reads: CASSLWGSEAFF. The DNA for the CDR3 is TGTGCCAGCAGCTTATGGGGCTCTGAAGCTTTCTTT.

This clonotype was seen many times. V gene TRBV20-1 combines with J gene TRBJ2-3, with 12 bases lining up with TRBD2. V gave up 6 bases and J gave up 2 bases; unmatched junction bases: 3. This CDR3 has 14 amino acids. CDR1 is DFQATT and CDR2 is SNEGSKA in the germline V gene (reference sequence). CDR3 coding DNA: TGCAGTGCAAGGACTAGCGGGAACACAGATACGCAGTATTTT. This codes for CSARTSGNTDTQYF.

The rearrangement links TRBV3-1 to TRBJ2-7, with 8 bases identical to TRBD2. Trimming cost V 2 bases and J 2 bases; bases outside gene matches: 8. The CDR3 covers 16 residues. From germline, CDR1 is LGHDT and CDR2 YNNKEL (reference sequence). The CDR3 region is CASSQKSTSETYEQYF. The CDR3 bases are TGTGCCAGCAGCCAAAAATCGACTAGCGAAACCTACGAGCAGTACTTC.

The chain has TRBV4-1 and TRBJ1-6, with 10 positions matching TRBD1. V was pared by 1 base and J by 13 bases, with 7 bases of the junction left unmatched. The CDR3 is 15 amino acids. Germline CDR1 and CDR2: MGHRA and YSYEKL. The CDR3: CASSQGAGTGVPLHF. The CDR3 coding sequence is TGCGCCAGCAGCCAAGGTGCCGGGACAGGGGTTCCCCTCCACTTT.

The sample holds many counts of this clonotype. In DNA, the CDR3 is TGTGCCTGGAGTACGGGACTAGCGGAACAAGAGACCCAGTACTTC. The encoded protein is CAWSTGLAEQETQYF. V usage is TRBV30 and J usage is TRBJ2-5; 11 nucleotides agree with TRBD2. Trimming removed 2 bases from V and 2 bases from J; junction bases left unmatched: 4. This CDR3 has 15 residues. From germline, CDR1 is GTSNPN and CDR2 SVGIG (reference sequence).

This clonotype was detected a few times. The rearrangement uses TRBV2 and TRBJ2-7; the match to TRBD2 covers 11 bases. Germline V gene lookup returns CDR1 SNHLY and CDR2 FYNNEI. The J segment lost 5 bases and the V segment lost 8 bases, leaving 8 bases of the junction unmatched. The CDR3 spans 14 residues. CDR3: CASCSSTSGNEQYF. The CDR3 coding sequence is TGTGCCAGCTGCTCATCGACTAGCGGGAACGAGCAGTACTTC.

In this sample, this clonotype turned up a few times. This chain connects TRBV5-1 to TRBJ1-5; 10 bases agree with TRBD1. This CDR3 has 13 amino acids. The germline gives CDR1 SGHRS, CDR2 YFSETQ. The J segment lost 7 bases and the V segment lost 7 bases, leaving 5 bases of the junction unmatched. The CDR3 DNA is TGCGCCAGCTCCCGGGACAGGGGCCAGCCCCAGCATTTT. Translating it yields CASSRDRGQPQHF.

This chain joins TRBV15 and TRBJ2-1; TRBD2 agrees at 8 bases. Germline lookup yields CDR1 LNHNV and CDR2 YYDKDF (reference sequence). Trimming took 7 bases from V and 4 from J; bases not matched to a gene: 12. The CDR3 is 16 residues long. Written as DNA, the CDR3 is TGTGCCACCACTGGACCGGGGCTAGCGGGTTACAATGAGCAGTTCTTC. Residues: CATTGPGLAGYNEQFF. The full variable domain, with the rest looked up from reference TRBV15 and TRBJ2-1, is DAMVIQNPRYQVTQFGKPVTLSCSQTLNHNVMYWYQQKSSQAPKLLFHYYDKDFNNEADTPDNFQSRRPNTSFCFLDIRSPGLGDTAMYLCATTGPGLAGYNEQFFGPGTRLTVL.

The V call is TRBV27, the J call TRBJ2-1; 8 bases map to TRBD2. Trimming took 1 base from V and 6 from J; bases not matched to a gene: 5. The CDR3 runs 15 residues. CDR1 MNHEY and CDR2 SMNVEV come from the germline V gene (reference sequence). CDR3 protein: CASSLFSGIVNEQFF. The CDR3 bases are TGTGCCAGCAGTTTATTTAGCGGGATAGTCAATGAGCAGTTCTTC.

The chain joins TRBV7-8 to TRBJ2-6; no clear D. This CDR3 comprises 12 residues. CDR1 and CDR2 (germline): SGHVS, FQNEAQ. Trimming took off 1 base at V and 11 bases at J, with 6 bases between the two ends. CDR3 in amino acids: CASSLGFDVLTF. The CDR3 DNA reads as TGTGCCAGCAGCTTAGGATTTGACGTCCTGACTTTC.

This clonotype was observed a few times. The chain carries TRBV11-2 and TRBJ1-2, with a tentative D call TRBD1 (5 bases). Per germline, CDR1 SGHAT and CDR2 FQNNGV. V was clipped by 5 bases and J by 8 bases, with 15 bases between them. The CDR3 has 13 residues. The CDR3: CASSMRQMVGYTF. In DNA, the CDR3 is TGTGCCAGCAGCATGAGACAGATGGTGGGCTACACCTTC.

The V gene is TRBV20-1, the J gene TRBJ2-1, with 10 bases fitting TRBD2. This CDR3 is built from 15 residues. Germline V gene sequence: CDR1 DFQATT, CDR2 SNEGSKA (reference sequence). Trimming cost V 3 bases and J 10 bases; bases outside gene matches: 12. This CDR3 reads CSASVASGSIGEQFF. Here the CDR3 DNA reads TGCAGTGCTAGTGTGGCTAGCGGGAGTATTGGGGAGCAGTTCTTC.

This clonotype has a count of ten or more. This chain joins TRBV6-5 and TRBJ2-2; D unresolved. The CDR3 consists of 14 residues. The V end was cut by 2 bases, the J end by 5 bases, with 9 bases between. Germline lookup yields CDR1 MNHEY and CDR2 SVGAGI. CDR3 residues: CASSYMVGTGELFF. The CDR3 DNA is TGTGCCAGCAGTTACATGGTGGGGACCGGGGAGCTGTTTTTT.

V and J are TRBV3-1 and TRBJ2-6; D unclear. CDR3 length equals 15 residues. V was shortened by 3 bases and J by 5 bases, with 11 bases between the two germline ends. Germline V gene sequence: CDR1 LGHDT, CDR2 YNNKEL (reference sequence). The CDR3 region has the DNA TGTGCCAGCAGCCACGCCTCTAGTCGGGCCAACGTCCTGACTTTC. Its translation is CASSHASSRANVLTF.

This clonotype was recorded at least ten times. The chain is built from TRBV30 and TRBJ1-1; D unclear. This CDR3 comprises 13 residues. Germline lookup yields CDR1 GTSNPN and CDR2 SVGIG (reference sequence). Trimming shortened V by 8 bases and J by 1 base, and 14 bases separated the two germline ends. The chain's CDR3 is CATLNAGNTEAFF. The DNA of the CDR3 is TGTGCCACACTTAACGCGGGGAACACTGAAGCTTTCTTT.